The 19 T cell receptor beta chains reported below all come from one sample, sequenced in a study of blood T cell repertoires in COVID-19. Sequencing used immunoSEQ multiplex PCR; TCRdb keeps in-frame clones, though not all of them. The sample has about 200,000 clones; 88% are singletons. Sequencing input: peripheral blood. Every receptor here comes from a human donor in a cohort sampled during active COVID-19.

This rearrangement joins TRBV7-2 to TRBJ2-7; 9 nucleotides agree with TRBD2. Germline V gives CDR1 SGHTA, CDR2 FQGNSA. V lost 8 bases to trimming and J lost 2 bases; unmatched junction nucleotides: 1. The CDR3 is made up of 12 amino acids. CDR3 amino acids: CASGTSPYEQYF. CDR3 DNA: TGTGCCAGCGGGACTAGCCCCTACGAGCAGTACTTC.

The chain recombines TRBV9 with TRBJ1-1; D remains ambiguous. This CDR3 has 14 residues. V was clipped by 0 bases and J by 10 bases, with 16 bases between them. The germline V gene encodes CDR1 SGDLS and CDR2 YYNGEE. CDR3 in DNA: TGTGCCAGCAGCGTAGCCCAAGCCGGACGGGGAGCTTTCTTT. Residues: CASSVAQAGRGAFF.

This chain links TRBV18 with TRBJ1-5; unclear D gene. V lost 1 base, J lost 6 bases, and 10 bases lay in between. In germline, CDR1 is KGHSH, CDR2 LQKENI. The CDR3 totals 14 residues. CDR3 nucleotide sequence: TGTGCCAGCTCACCACAGGAGGTCGGTCAGCCCCAGCATTTT. Its protein is CASSPQEVGQPQHF.

The chain employs TRBV6-5 and TRBJ2-7, with 9 bases lining up with TRBD2. V lost 0 bases to trimming and J lost 5 bases; unmatched junction nucleotides: 8. Germline CDR1 reads MNHEY; CDR2 reads SVGAGI. CDR3 length: 16 residues. The CDR3 DNA follows: TGTGCCAGCAGTTACTCGAGGCTAGCGGGACTGGACGAGCAGTACTTC. Amino acid sequence: CASSYSRLAGLDEQYF.

CDR3 nucleotide sequence: TGTGCCAGCTCTACTAGCGGGGGCAACTACGAGCAGTACTTC. Translation: CASSTSGGNYEQYF. The rearrangement uses TRBV11-2 and TRBJ2-7; 11 nucleotides agree with TRBD2. The CDR3 extends over 14 amino acids. V gave up 8 bases and J gave up 3 bases; unmatched junction bases: 6. The germline gives CDR1 SGHAT, CDR2 FQNNGV. The full variable domain, completed using reference TRBV11-2 and TRBJ2-7, is EAGVAQSPRYKIIEKRQSVAFWCNPISGHATLYWYQQILGQGPKLLIQFQNNGVVDDSQLPKDRFSAERLKGVDSTLKIQPAKLEDSAVYLCASSTSGGNYEQYFGPGTRLTVT.

This chain connects TRBV7-9 to TRBJ1-5; TRBD1 agrees at 8 bases. V dropped 1 base and J dropped 4; count of bases not matched to a gene: 0. This CDR3 is 14 amino acids long. Per the germline V gene, CDR1 is SEHNR and CDR2 is FQNEAQ (reference sequence). As DNA, the CDR3 is TGTGCCAGCAGCTTAGGACAGGGGAATCAGCCCCAGCATTTT. This gives the protein CASSLGQGNQPQHF.

This rearrangement joins TRBV5-6 to TRBJ2-7, with 8 bases that match TRBD1. The trim removed 4 bases at V and 4 bases at J, leaving 7 bases unmatched. CDR1 SGHDT and CDR2 YYEEEE come from the germline V gene. The CDR3 is made up of 14 amino acids. CDR3 DNA: TGTGCCAGCAGCGGAGACAGGGGAGGTTACGAGCAGTACTTC. Protein: CASSGDRGGYEQYF.

The chain carries TRBV19 and TRBJ1-5; TRBD1 is a possible D gene (5 bases). V gave up 5 bases and J gave up 4 bases, with 12 bases separating them. The CDR3 spans 14 residues. Germline V CDR1 and CDR2: LNHDA, SQIVND (reference sequence). CDR3: CASSWQGGNQPQHF. The CDR3, as DNA: TGTGCCAGTAGTTGGCAGGGTGGGAATCAGCCCCAGCATTTT. The full variable domain, completed using reference TRBV19 and TRBJ1-5, is DGGITQSPKYLFRKEGQNVTLSCEQNLNHDAMYWYRQDPGQGLRLIYYSQIVNDFQKGDIAEGYSVSREKKESFPLTVTSAQKNPTAFYLCASSWQGGNQPQHFGDGTRLSIL.

The CDR3 region is CASSLSPVSGGQETQYF. As DNA, the CDR3 is TGTGCCAGCAGCTTATCACCCGTTAGCGGGGGACAAGAGACCCAGTACTTC. V is TRBV7-2 and J is TRBJ2-5, with 9 bases that match TRBD2. V trimming: 2 bases; J trimming: 2 bases; junction bases outside the gene matches: 9. The CDR3 length is 17 residues. CDR1 SGHTA and CDR2 FQGNSA come from the germline V gene.

The rearrangement links TRBV7-9 to TRBJ2-5, with D possibly matching TRBD2 (6 bases). CDR1 SEHNR and CDR2 FQNEAQ come from the germline V gene (reference sequence). This CDR3 comprises 15 residues. Trimming cost V 0 bases and J 5 bases, with 13 bases left between them. The CDR3 loop reads CASSLARGAPETQYF. The CDR3 bases are TGTGCCAGCAGCTTAGCGCGGGGTGCGCCCGAGACCCAGTACTTC.

V gene TRBV5-4 combines with J gene TRBJ2-7; TRBD2 agrees at 10 bases. CDR3 length: 15 residues. The germline V gene has CDR1 SGHNT and CDR2 YYREEE (reference sequence). Germline trimming cut 3 bases from V and 1 base from J; bases unmatched to any gene: 4. In DNA form, the CDR3 reads TGTGCCAGCAGCTCGATGACTAGCGGGTCCTACGAGCAGTACTTC. Protein: CASSSMTSGSYEQYF.

The genes are TRBV28 and TRBJ2-3, with 7 bases lining up with TRBD2. The ends lost 6 bases at V and 7 bases at J; junction bases unmatched: 16. This CDR3 comprises 16 residues. In germline, CDR1 is MDHEN, CDR2 SYDVKM. CDR3 loop: CASSHGLESLGYTQYF. CDR3 sequence (DNA): TGTGCCAGCAGCCATGGACTAGAGAGCCTTGGATATACGCAGTATTTT.

The V call is TRBV6-2 or TRBV6-3, the J call TRBJ2-5; 8 bases align to TRBD1. With 5 bases clipped from V and 6 bases from J, the junction kept 2 bases outside the gene matches. The germline gives CDR1 MNHEY, CDR2 SVGEGT. The CDR3 spans 12 residues. The CDR3 region has the DNA TGTGCCAGCAGTCGACAGGGGAAGACCCAGTACTTC. Protein product: CASSRQGKTQYF.

The chain combines TRBV18 with TRBJ2-1; 11 positions agree with TRBD2. The V gene's germline CDR1 is KGHSH and CDR2 LQKENI. V lost 3 bases to trimming and J lost 8 bases; unmatched junction nucleotides: 6. This CDR3 has 15 residues. The CDR3 bases are TGTGCCAGCTCACCTAATAGCGGGGGGGCATATGAGCAGTTCTTC. Protein product: CASSPNSGGAYEQFF.

The V call is TRBV7-2, the J call TRBJ2-2, with TRBD1 matching 7 bases. Germline CDR1 is SGHTA and CDR2 is FQGNSA. V lost 3 bases and J lost 3; bases outside the gene matches: 1. This CDR3 has 14 amino acids. Here the CDR3 DNA reads TGTGCCAGCAGCTTTAGGGGGCACACCGGGGAGCTGTTTTTT. It specifies CASSFRGHTGELFF.

The J gene is TRBJ2-5, the V gene TRBV18; D gene ambiguous. Germline CDR1 reads KGHSH; CDR2 reads LQKENI. The V end was cut by 4 bases, the J end by 3 bases, with 9 bases between. This CDR3 has 13 amino acids. CDR3 region: CASSLQLKETQYF. DNA for the CDR3: TGTGCCAGCTCACTACAGCTAAAAGAGACCCAGTACTTC.

The rearrangement links TRBV6-5 to TRBJ1-3; unclear D gene. Trimming took off 0 bases at V and 2 bases at J, with 11 bases between the two ends. The CDR3 is 16 amino acids. The germline CDR1 and CDR2 sequences are MNHEY and SVGAGI. CDR3 residues: CASSYSGRRTGNTIYF. The CDR3 nucleotides read TGTGCCAGCAGTTACTCGGGTAGGAGGACTGGAAACACCATATATTTT.

The gene calls are TRBV6-6 and TRBJ1-5; D gene unclear. This CDR3 comprises 14 residues. V was cut by 7 bases and J by 0 bases, with 10 bases left in between. Germline-derived CDR1 and CDR2 are MNHNY and SVGAGI (reference sequence). The CDR3 DNA follows: TGTGCCAGCAACGAGGGAACTAGCAATCAGCCCCAGCATTTT. The encoded protein is CASNEGTSNQPQHF.

The V call is TRBV12-2, the J call TRBJ1-6; the table calls TRBD1, which could not be checked here. TRBV12-2 is given as a pseudogene. This CDR3 has 23 residues. The CDR3 nucleotides are TGTGCAAGCCACGACGCTAGCCTTTATAGGACCCGGACCGGGACAGGGTATGAGTCACCCCTCCACTTT. Translation gives CASHDASLYRTRTGTGYESPLHF.